Each of the 3 T cell receptor beta chains below was sequenced from the same sample in a study of T-cell memory formation after mild COVID-19. TCRdb recomputed calls from the 5' RACE reads with MiXCR, one row per CDR3 protein. Of 150,000 to 200,000 distinct CDR3 sequences detected, around a tenth appear once; the ten largest clones hold about 3.5%. The sample taken for sequencing was PBMCs or a T cell subset sorted from them (not recorded which). These receptors were obtained from a young man who had mild COVID-19 (a few samples of this study predate the infection). Cell type and time point are not known.

This clonotype showed up many times. The J gene is TRBJ1-1, the V gene TRBV5-5; maybe TRBD1 (5 bases). V was shortened by 10 bases and J by 1 base, with 20 bases between the two germline ends. CDR1 and CDR2 (germline): SGHKS, YYEKEE (reference sequence). This CDR3 comprises 15 residues. The DNA of the CDR3 is TGTGCCGGCTCACGGGACGGACCCCCGAACACTGAAGCTTTCTTT. This gives the protein CAGSRDGPPNTEAFF. The whole variable domain, filled in from reference TRBV5-5 and TRBJ1-1, reads DAGVTQSPTHLIKTRGQQVTLRCSPISGHKSVSWYQQVLGQGPQFIFQYYEKEERGRGNFPDRFSARQFPNYSSELNVNALLLGDSALYLCAGSRDGPPNTEAFFGQGTRLTVV.

The sample holds a few counts of this clonotype. This chain links TRBV4-1 with TRBJ2-5, with D perhaps being TRBD1 or TRBD2 (5 bases each). The CDR3 runs 16 residues. The germline V and J ends were trimmed by 0 bases and 4 bases, with 15 bases remaining between them. In germline, CDR1 is MGHRA, CDR2 YSYEKL. The CDR3 region is CASSQDGTAIAETQYF. For the CDR3, the DNA is TGCGCCAGCAGCCAAGATGGGACGGCTATCGCAGAGACCCAGTACTTC.

This clonotype was recorded a few times. The V gene is TRBV29-1, the J gene TRBJ2-3; the D is unclear. Germline assignment: CDR1 SQVTM and CDR2 ANQGSEA. V gave up 6 bases and J gave up 6 bases, with 22 bases separating them. There are 15 residues in the CDR3. The chain's CDR3 is CSVGDRVVLLDTQYF. The CDR3 DNA reads as TGCAGCGTCGGAGACCGAGTCGTTCTTTTGGATACGCAGTATTTT.